The 22 T cell receptor gamma chains below come from one sample, sequenced in a study of γδ T cells in repeated Plasmodium falciparum infection (dated by TCRdb to 2020 to 2022). Libraries were made using multiplex PCR. The sequencer listed for this sample is Illumina MiSeq. In TCRdb, clones were called once more from the public reads by CATT, and rows of identical DNA were later combined. The sample yields approximately 28,000 gamma-chain clones; over 2.5% were counted once. Jointly, the top ten make up approximately 33% of the sample. Vgamma9/Vdelta2+ and Vdelta2-negative gammadelta T cell populations were flow-sorted from peripheral blood mononuclear cells for bulk TCR repertoire analysis. The sample consisted of gamma-delta T cells from blood. Receptor source: a pool of human donors (malaria-infected and uninfected, not separated).

About this clone: TCRdb lists the protein of a much larger clone for this DNA, which differs at residue 4, so this is likely a read error; the protein given here is translated from the DNA itself. The chain is built from TRGV9 and TRGJ1 or TRGJ2. Assignment of the J gene here rests on matching the DNA to germline, because TCRdb gives none. The CDR3 spans 14 residues. Looked up from germline, CDR1 is GITISATS and CDR2 is ISYDGTV (reference sequence). Written as DNA, the CDR3 is TGTGCCTTGCGGGAGACCCGGTGGTGTTATAAGAAACTCTTT. Its protein is CALRETRWCYKKLF.

A note on this clone: With only one base between it and a far larger clone, this is likely a read error. The sample has other DNA sequences that encode this CDR3 too. The CDR3 region is CALWEVLQELGKKIKVF. For the CDR3, the DNA is TGTGCCTTGTGGGAGGTCCTCCAAGAATTGGGCAAAAAAATCAAGGTATTT. The chain couples TRGV9 to TRGJP. The J gene, left out of TCRdb, was set here by checking the DNA against germline. This CDR3 comprises 17 residues. Per germline, CDR1 GITISATS and CDR2 ISYDGTV (reference sequence).

This clone was counted ten times or more. Additional DNA sequences in this sample encode the identical CDR3. The chain combines TRGV9 with TRGJ1 or TRGJ2. Germline CDR1 is GITISATS and CDR2 is ISYDGTV (reference sequence). The V and J ends lost 1 base and 4 bases, in that order; junction bases with no gene match: 4. The CDR3 is 13 residues long. This CDR3 is CALWEVLYYKKLF. DNA of the CDR3: TGTGCCTTGTGGGAGGTACTATATTATAAGAAACTCTTT.

This clone was picked up many times. The protein in TCRdb stems from a much larger clone and differs at residue 7 from this DNA's translation, likely a read error; here the protein is translated from the DNA. The rearrangement uses TRGV9 and TRGJ1 or TRGJ2. Losses at the gene ends were 4 bases for V and 1 base for J; bases not matched to a gene: 16. CDR1 and CDR2 (germline): GITISATS, ISYDGTV (reference sequence). CDR3 length: 17 residues. CDR3 sequence reads: CALWDQSNYTNYYKKLF. The CDR3, as DNA: TGTGCCTTGTGGGACCAGTCGAACTACACAAATTATTATAAGAAACTCTTT.

This clone was seen repeatedly, ten times or more. TCRdb's listed protein matches a much larger clone and diverges from this DNA's translation at residue 10, likely through a read error; the protein shown comes from the DNA. The chain joins TRGV9 to TRGJ1 or TRGJ2. Because TCRdb records no J gene, it was assigned here through a match of the DNA to germline. Germline assignment: CDR1 GITISATS and CDR2 ISYDGTV (reference sequence). CDR3 size: 13 residues. The CDR3 sequence is CALWEVIYYMKLF. The CDR3 region has the DNA TGTGCCTTGTGGGAGGTTATTTATTATATGAAACTCTTT.

This clone was seen many times. The chain has TRGV3 and TRGJ1 or TRGJ2. Germline values: CDR1 VTNTFY, CDR2 YDVSTARD (reference sequence). The trim removed 0 bases at V and 7 bases at J, leaving 9 bases unmatched. The CDR3 has 14 amino acids. The CDR3 DNA follows: TGTGCCACCTGGGACAGGCGATTCCCCTATAAGAAACTCTTT. Translation gives CATWDRRFPYKKLF.

About this clone itself: This DNA's translation and the protein TCRdb lists, from a much larger clone, do not match at residue 3, likely due to a read error; the protein shown is translated from the DNA. This chain's CDR3 is CAAWEHNYYKKLF. The CDR3 DNA reads TGTGCCGCCTGGGAGCATAATTATTATAAGAAACTCTTT. The genes are TRGV8 and TRGJ1 or TRGJ2. Because TCRdb records no J gene, it was assigned here through a match of the DNA to germline. CDR3 length equals 13 residues. Germline V gene sequence: CDR1 VENAVY, CDR2 YDSYNSRV.

This clone was recorded many times. A much larger clone is a single base away; this may be a read error. The V and J genes are TRGV9 and TRGJP. Because TCRdb records no J gene, it was assigned here through a match of the DNA to germline. The CDR3 contains 17 residues. Per the germline V gene, CDR1 is GITISATS and CDR2 is ISYDGTV (reference sequence). V gave up 2 bases and J gave up 4 bases; unmatched junction bases: 5. The CDR3 sequence is CALWEGTQELGKKIKVF. The CDR3 nucleotides read TGTGCCTTGTGGGAGGGGACCCAAGAGTTGGGCAAAAAAATCAAGGTATTT.

This clone has a count of ten or more. This CDR3 is CATWDPTAHYKKLF. The CDR3 bases are TGTGCCACCTGGGACCCCACGGCGCATTATAAGAAACTCTTT. V and J are TRGV5 and TRGJ1 or TRGJ2. V was clipped by 3 bases and J by 5 bases; unmatched bases: 10. The CDR3 sequence is 14 residues long. Germline V lookup: CDR1 VINAFY, CDR2 YDVSNSKD.

This clone has a count of ten or more. This chain joins TRGV8 and TRGJ1 or TRGJ2. No J gene was available from TCRdb, and it was assigned here by a germline match of the DNA. CDR3 length equals 13 residues. Trimming removed 3 bases from V and 8 bases from J; junction bases left unmatched: 10. Germline CDR1 reads VENAVY; CDR2 reads YDSYNSRV. The DNA of the CDR3 is TGTGCCACCTGGGATGCCCTAAGGGATAAGAAACTCTTT. Amino acid sequence: CATWDALRDKKLF.

In this sample, this clone turned up many times. J is TRGJ1 or TRGJ2 and V is TRGV2. Here the J gene was assigned by germline matching of the DNA, as TCRdb has none. The ends lost 8 bases at V and 2 bases at J; junction bases unmatched: 9. This CDR3 is 13 amino acids long. From germline, CDR1 is EGSNGY and CDR2 YDSYNSKV. Here the CDR3 reads CATFTRYYYKKLF. Here the CDR3 DNA reads TGTGCCACCTTTACAAGATATTATTATAAGAAACTCTTT.

This clone occurred many times. TCRdb lists the protein of a much larger clone for this DNA, which differs at residue 10, so this is likely a read error; the protein given here is translated from the DNA itself. The V gene call reads TRGV4; no J gene was called. Germline V gene data show CDR1 as EGSTGY and CDR2 as YDSYTSSV. The CDR3 sequence is 13 residues long. The CDR3 bases are TGTGCCACCTGGGATGGGACTGGTTGGTTAAAGATATTT. It yields the protein CATWDGTGWLKIF.

Notes on this clone: TCRdb assigns this DNA the protein of a much larger clone, which departs from its translation at residue 3; this likely reflects a read error, and the protein shown comes from translating the DNA. CDR3 sequence (DNA): TGTGCCTCCTGGAGTAGTAGTGATTGGATCAAGACGTTT. Amino acids: CASWSSSDWIKTF. V usage is TRGV2 and J usage is TRGJP2. The J gene comes from matching the DNA to germline here; TCRdb lacks it. Germline CDR1 is EGSNGY and CDR2 is YDSYNSKV. The CDR3 has 13 residues.

At least ten counts were recorded for this clone. TCRdb's protein for this DNA is that of a much larger clone and differs from the translation at residue 4, likely a read error; the protein shown is the DNA translation. This chain connects TRGV2 to TRGJ1 or TRGJ2. Here the J gene was assigned by germline matching of the DNA, as TCRdb has none. The germline V gene has CDR1 EGSNGY and CDR2 YDSYNSKV. This CDR3 comprises 13 residues. CDR3 in DNA: TGTGCCACCCGGGACGGAGATTATTATAAGAAACTCTTT. Translating gives CATRDGDYYKKLF.

This clone showed up many times. The sample has other DNA sequences that encode this CDR3 too. The V and J genes are TRGV8 and TRGJ1 or TRGJ2. The CDR3 is 12 amino acids. Germline V CDR1 and CDR2: VENAVY, YDSYNSRV. The V and J ends lost 4 bases and 3 bases, in that order; junction bases with no gene match: 3. This CDR3 is CATWETYYKKLF. The DNA for the CDR3 is TGTGCCACCTGGGAAACTTATTATAAGAAACTCTTT.

In this sample, this clone turned up a few times. TCRdb pairs this DNA with a much larger clone's protein that differs at residue 9, likely a read error; the protein shown was translated from the DNA. The chain has TRGV2 and TRGJP. Matching the DNA to germline supplied the J gene, which TCRdb does not give. Germline loops: CDR1 EGSNGY, CDR2 YDSYNSKV. CDR3 size: 17 residues. V lost 5 bases and J lost 9; bases outside the gene matches: 13. CDR3 coding DNA: TGTGCCACCTGGGCCCCCAAGAAAGGGTTGGGCAAAAAAATCAAGGTATTT. Amino acids: CATWAPKKGLGKKIKVF.

A note on this clone: This likely reflects a read error, since a far larger clone is one base away. The limits of the CDR3 on the DNA are not certain, so only TCRdb's listed CDR3 is given. Distinct nucleotide sequences in the sample also encode this CDR3. Here the V gene is TRGV9, but the J gene went uncalled. Including both end residues, the CDR3 is 31 amino acids long. Germline assignment: CDR1 GITISATS and CDR2 ISYDGTV (reference sequence). Here the CDR3 reads CALWEAIIIRNSLAVEQHLLSQVSIGRIQHF.

For this clone: TCRdb's listed protein matches a much larger clone and diverges from this DNA's translation at residue 4, likely through a read error; the protein shown comes from the DNA. The chain employs TRGV3 and TRGJ1 or TRGJ2. In the absence of a J gene in TCRdb, the DNA was matched to germline to assign it here. There are 11 residues in the CDR3. Germline V lookup: CDR1 VTNTFY, CDR2 YDVSTARD (reference sequence). The CDR3 here is CATRDRHKKLF. The CDR3 DNA reads TGTGCCACCCGGGACAGACATAAGAAACTCTTT.

This clone was seen repeatedly, ten times or more. This likely reflects a read error, since a far larger clone is one base away. The sample carries other DNA sequences with the same CDR3. The chain employs TRGV9 and TRGJ1 or TRGJ2. CDR3 size: 12 residues. Germline CDR1 reads GITISATS; CDR2 reads ISYDGTV (reference sequence). The CDR3 loop reads CALWEVSYKKLF. CDR3 nucleotide sequence: TGTGCCTTGTGGGAGGTCTCTTATAAGAAACTCTTC.

This clone was found a few times. A far larger clone is just one base off, so this is likely a read error. Other DNA sequences in this specimen translate into the identical CDR3. The rearrangement uses TRGV4 and TRGJ1 or TRGJ2. Here the J gene was assigned by germline matching of the DNA, as TCRdb has none. The J segment lost 4 bases and the V segment lost 0 bases, leaving 9 bases of the junction unmatched. The CDR3 has 15 amino acids. Germline assignment: CDR1 EGSTGY and CDR2 YDSYTSSV. CDR3 loop: CATWDGPGRYYKKLF. The CDR3 nucleotides are TGTGCCACCTGGGATGGGCCAGGTCGGTATTATAAGAAACTCTTT.

This clone was detected a few times. A read error likely explains this, since a far larger clone differs by one base. Other DNA sequences from this sample encode an identical CDR3 as well. The gene calls are TRGV9 and TRGJ1 or TRGJ2. The J gene, missing from TCRdb, was assigned here through DNA to germline matching. Germline loops: CDR1 GITISATS, CDR2 ISYDGTV (reference sequence). The CDR3 has 13 amino acids. The CDR3 is CALWEVHDSEKLF. In DNA form, the CDR3 reads TGTGCCCTGTGGGAGGTGCACGATAGCGAGAAACTCTTT.

This clone has a count of ten or more. This may be a read error, as it is one base from a much larger clone. Other DNA sequences in the same sample also yield this CDR3. The J gene is TRGJ1 or TRGJ2, the V gene TRGV9. Since TCRdb gives no J gene, matching the DNA to germline was used here to assign it. V was pared by 0 bases and J by 6 bases, with 11 bases of the junction left unmatched. This CDR3 is 15 amino acids long. Per the germline V gene, CDR1 is GITISATS and CDR2 is ISYDGTV (reference sequence). As DNA, the CDR3 is TGTGCCTTGTGGGAGGTGGGCAAGGTCTGTTATAAGAAACTCTTT. Protein: CALWEVGKVCYKKLF.